This entry lists 17 T cell receptor beta chains sequenced from one sample in a study of blood T cell repertoires in COVID-19. Assay used: immunoSEQ multiplex PCR; TCRdb lists only in-frame clones, some missing. Among about 260,000 clones listed, about 87% were seen once. Input material: PBMCs or T cells enriched from blood (not recorded which). These receptors were taken from a woman in her twenties or thirties with acute COVID-19.

In DNA form, the CDR3 reads TGTGCCAGCAGCCCAACTAGCGTAAGCACAGATACGCAGTATTTT. Translating gives CASSPTSVSTDTQYF. This chain links TRBV7-3 with TRBJ2-3, with TRBD2 matching 7 bases. The CDR3 has 15 residues. The germline CDR1 and CDR2 sequences are SGHTA and FQGTGA. Losses at the gene ends were 5 bases for V and 0 bases for J; bases not matched to a gene: 5. Filled out from reference TRBV7-3 and TRBJ2-3, the complete variable domain reads GAGVSQTPSNKVTEKGKYVELRCDPISGHTALYWYRQSLGQGPEFLIYFQGTGAADDSGLPNDRFFAVRPEGSVSTLKIQRTERGDSAVYLCASSPTSVSTDTQYFGPGTRLTVL.

This chain connects TRBV28 to TRBJ1-4; no definite D call. The CDR3 is made up of 16 amino acids. V was pared by 4 bases and J by 10 bases, with 22 bases between. The V gene's germline CDR1 is MDHEN and CDR2 SYDVKM. CDR3 sequence: CASSSQWASPLGKLFF. The CDR3 nucleotides are TGTGCCAGCAGTTCCCAGTGGGCTTCCCCGCTTGGAAAACTGTTTTTT.

Points on this clone: The same CDR3 arises from other DNA sequences in this sample as well. V is TRBV7-2 and J is TRBJ1-1; D is possibly TRBD1 (6 bases). There are 13 residues in the CDR3. The V end was cut by 1 base, the J end by 5 bases, with 8 bases between. The germline V gene has CDR1 SGHTA and CDR2 FQGNSA. The CDR3 DNA sequence: TGTGCCAGCAGCTTAGGAGGGGGTACTGAAGCTTTCTTT. Translated: CASSLGGGTEAFF.

The gene calls are TRBV3-1 (or the pseudogene TRBV3-2) and TRBJ2-2, with 8 bases identical to TRBD2. This CDR3 comprises 13 residues. V lost 4 bases and J lost 8; bases outside the gene matches: 3. CDR1 is LGHDT and CDR2 is YNNKEL in the germline V gene (reference sequence). The CDR3: CASSPGLAGELFF. For the CDR3, the DNA is TGTGCCAGCAGCCCAGGACTAGCTGGGGAGCTGTTTTTT.

This chain joins TRBV4-1 and TRBJ1-4; 10 nucleotides match TRBD1. With 4 bases clipped from V and 8 bases from J, the junction kept 19 bases outside the gene matches. CDR1 MGHRA and CDR2 YSYEKL come from the germline V gene. The CDR3 sequence is 19 residues long. CDR3 amino acids: CASSLHRDRGSYVPEKLFF. CDR3 nucleotides: TGCGCCAGCAGCCTTCACCGGGACAGGGGCAGCTATGTTCCGGAAAAACTGTTTTTT.

The genes are TRBV18 and TRBJ2-6, with D unresolved. V gave up 3 bases and J gave up 2 bases, with 8 bases separating them. The length of the CDR3 is 15 residues. In germline, CDR1 is KGHSH, CDR2 LQKENI. CDR3 sequence (DNA): TGTGCCAGCTCACCGGCCCCGCCTGGGGCCAACGTCCTGACTTTC. Its translation: CASSPAPPGANVLTF.

The J gene is TRBJ2-3, the V gene TRBV3-1 (or the pseudogene TRBV3-2), with TRBD1 as a possible D gene (6 bases). This CDR3 is built from 16 residues. V lost 4 bases and J 0 bases, leaving 14 bases between the germline ends. Germline loops: CDR1 LGHDT, CDR2 YNNKEL (reference sequence). The CDR3 DNA follows: TGTGCCAGCAGCCCGGCCGGGACAACTAGCACAGATACGCAGTATTTT. This codes for CASSPAGTTSTDTQYF.

V and J are TRBV4-1 and TRBJ2-7; D might be TRBD1 (5 bases). Trimming took 0 bases from V and 3 from J, leaving 12 bases between them. The CDR3 consists of 15 residues. Germline CDR1 MGHRA, CDR2 YSYEKL. The CDR3 is CASSQELQGGYEQYF. In DNA, the CDR3 is TGCGCCAGCAGCCAAGAATTGCAGGGCGGCTACGAGCAGTACTTC.

The chain has TRBV5-1 and TRBJ1-1; tentative D call: TRBD1 (5 bases). The CDR3 length is 13 residues. CDR1 and CDR2 (germline): SGHRS, YFSETQ. V was pared by 2 bases and J by 5 bases, with 10 bases between. CDR3 in amino acids: CASSFQGRTEAFF. CDR3 in DNA: TGCGCCAGCAGCTTTCAGGGTAGGACTGAAGCTTTCTTT.

This chain links TRBV21-1 with TRBJ2-3; TRBD1, the D gene given by the table, was not confirmed from the DNA. TRBV21-1 is a known pseudogene. There are 12 residues in the CDR3. The CDR3 DNA reads as TGTGCCAGCAGCACGCAGGGAGATACGCAGTATTTT. It codes for CASSTQGDTQYF.

The V and J genes are TRBV2 and TRBJ1-2, with TRBD1 as a possible D gene (6 bases). The length of the CDR3 is 13 residues. Germline V gene sequence: CDR1 SNHLY, CDR2 FYNNEI. The V and J ends lost 7 bases and 5 bases respectively, with 14 bases between them. CDR3 nucleotides: TGTGCCAGCAAGGACAGCGGGAAATATGGCTACACCTTC. It specifies CASKDSGKYGYTF.

This rearrangement joins TRBV29-1 to TRBJ1-1, with 9 bases identical to TRBD1. Germline values: CDR1 SQVTM, CDR2 ANQGSEA. Trimming took 1 base from V and 7 from J; bases not matched to a gene: 19. The CDR3 sequence is 18 residues long. The DNA of the CDR3 is TGCAGCGTTGAAGTTCTCCGGGACAGGGTCTTTGGTTACGGTGAAGCTTTCTTT. Its protein product is CSVEVLRDRVFGYGEAFF.

This rearrangement joins TRBV7-9 to TRBJ2-2; 11 nucleotides line up with TRBD2. Germline CDR1 and CDR2: SEHNR and FQNEAQ (reference sequence). The CDR3 length is 14 residues. V trimming: 5 bases; J trimming: 6 bases; junction bases outside the gene matches: 2. The CDR3 is CASSPLAGAGELFF. CDR3 DNA sequence: TGTGCCAGCAGCCCACTAGCGGGAGCCGGGGAGCTGTTTTTT.

The chain recombines TRBV4-3 with TRBJ2-1, with 15 bases lining up with TRBD2. Trimming cost V 0 bases and J 6 bases; bases outside gene matches: 3. Germline-derived CDR1 and CDR2 are LGHNA and YSLEER. The CDR3 covers 17 residues. DNA for the CDR3: TGCGCCAGCAGCCAAGATAGGGGACTAGCGGGAGGCAATGAGCAGTTCTTC. This encodes CASSQDRGLAGGNEQFF.

The chain carries TRBV4-3 and TRBJ1-1; the match to TRBD1 covers 7 bases. CDR3 size: 15 residues. The V and J ends lost 3 bases and 8 bases, in that order; junction bases with no gene match: 12. CDR1 and CDR2 from the germline V gene are LGHNA and YSLEER. The CDR3 region has the DNA TGCGCCAGCAGCCATTACTCGGGGACAGCGAGCGAAGCTTTCTTT. It translates to CASSHYSGTASEAFF.

The rearrangement uses TRBV5-1 and TRBJ1-1; TRBD1 is a possible D gene (5 bases). Germline V gene sequence: CDR1 SGHRS, CDR2 YFSETQ. The CDR3 spans 13 residues. Trimming cost V 0 bases and J 6 bases, with 9 bases left between them. Here the CDR3 DNA reads TGCGCCAGCAGCTTGGACCGGGGGGCTGAAGCTTTCTTT. This encodes CASSLDRGAEAFF.

This clone was counted only a few times. This chain joins TRBV10-2 and TRBJ1-1; 8 nucleotides align to TRBD1. CDR1 is WSHSY, CDR2 SAAADI, per germline. The CDR3 extends over 13 amino acids. With 4 bases clipped from V and 4 bases from J, the junction kept 2 bases outside the gene matches. The CDR3 DNA is TGCGCCAGCAGTGGACAGGGGCTCACTGAAGCTTTCTTT. Translated, it gives CASSGQGLTEAFF.